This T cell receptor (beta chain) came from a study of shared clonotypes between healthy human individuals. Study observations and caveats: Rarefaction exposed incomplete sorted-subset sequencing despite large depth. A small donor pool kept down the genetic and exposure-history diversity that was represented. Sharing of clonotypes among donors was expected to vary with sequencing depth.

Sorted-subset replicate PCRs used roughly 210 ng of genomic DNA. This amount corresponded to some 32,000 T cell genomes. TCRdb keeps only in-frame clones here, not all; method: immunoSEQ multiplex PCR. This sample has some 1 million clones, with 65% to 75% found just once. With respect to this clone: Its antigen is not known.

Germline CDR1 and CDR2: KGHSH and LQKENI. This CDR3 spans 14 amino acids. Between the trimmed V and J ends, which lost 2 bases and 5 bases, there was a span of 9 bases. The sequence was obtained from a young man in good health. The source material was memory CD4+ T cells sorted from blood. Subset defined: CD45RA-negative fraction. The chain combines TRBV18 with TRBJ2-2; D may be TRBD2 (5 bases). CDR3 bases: TGTGCCAGCTCACCAGGACGGGAAACCGGGGAGCTGTTTTTT. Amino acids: CASSPGRETGELFF.